The rows below give T cell receptor beta chains drawn from one sample of a study of beta chain features in type 1 diabetes. Sequencing used immunoSEQ multiplex PCR; TCRdb keeps in-frame clones, though not all of them. The table has around 430,000 clones, approximately 28% seen once. Input material: naive CD4+ T cells from blood. The source of these receptors is a man in his late teens or twenties in good health. Both conserved end residues are part of each CDR3. Each record gives: clone size, D gene, J gene, V gene, CDR3 protein, CDR3 DNA. A D gene is named only where the DNA matches it firmly. Some rows mark clone size as missing; the rest say once, few, many or name a class of expanded clone.

>-|-|TRBJ2-7|TRBV28
CASSFGGVGYEQYF
TGTGCCAGCAGTTTCGGGGGAGTTGGCTACGAGCAGTACTTC
>-|TRBD1|TRBJ2-6|TRBV4-3
CASSLRTGYSGANVLTF
TGCGCCAGCAGCCTACGGACAGGCTACTCTGGGGCCAACGTCCTGACTTTC
>-|-|TRBJ1-5|TRBV6-1
CASSDGQGRQPQHF
TGTGCCAGCAGTGACGGGCAGGGGCGTCAGCCCCAGCATTTT
>few|-|TRBJ2-1|TRBV7-2
CASRLGGNEQFF
TGTGCCAGCAGACTCGGCGGCAATGAGCAGTTCTTC
>-|TRBD2|TRBJ2-2|TRBV15
CATSRDRRLATGELFF
TGTGCCACCAGCAGAGATCGGAGACTAGCTACCGGGGAGCTGTTTTTT
>-|TRBD1|TRBJ2-3|TRBV5-1
CASSSPPGQGAGDTQYF
TGCGCCAGCAGCTCCCCTCCGGGACAGGGGGCCGGAGATACGCAGTATTTT
>few|-|TRBJ1-5|TRBV15
CATSRDYKNQPQHF
TGTGCCACCAGCAGAGATTACAAGAATCAGCCCCAGCATTTT
>-|-|TRBJ2-5|TRBV7-2
CASSLPWGWQTQYF
TGTGCCAGCAGCCTTCCGTGGGGGTGGCAGACCCAGTACTTC
>-|-|TRBJ2-1|TRBV11-2
CASSMTRGTDGEQFF
TGTGCCAGCAGCATGACCCGGGGGACCGATGGTGAGCAGTTCTTC
>few|-|TRBJ2-6|TRBV9
CASSVLGSGANVLTF
TGTGCCAGCAGCGTCTTAGGCTCTGGGGCCAACGTCCTGACTTTC
>-|-|TRBJ2-3|TRBV6-6
CASSPGTFSTDTQYF
TGTGCCAGCAGTCCCGGGACGTTTAGCACAGATACGCAGTATTTT
>-|-|TRBJ2-1|TRBV5-1
CASSLAGTGRIRHSEQFF
TGCGCCAGCAGCTTGGCCGGCACGGGGCGAATCCGCCACAGTGAGCAGTTCTTC
>-|-|TRBJ2-7|TRBV5-1
CASSLAADPIYEQYF
TGCGCCAGCAGCTTGGCAGCGGACCCCATCTACGAGCAGTACTTC
>-|-|TRBJ2-7|TRBV30
CAWSSSYEQYF
TGTGCCTGGAGTAGTTCCTACGAGCAGTACTTC
>-|-|TRBJ2-2|TRBV5-6
CASSELGSAYDTGELFF
TGTGCCAGCAGCGAGCTTGGGAGCGCTTATGACACCGGGGAGCTGTTTTTT
>few|-|TRBJ2-3|TRBV13
CASSLTLWGGGTDTQYF
TGTGCCAGCAGCCTAACCCTTTGGGGAGGTGGCACAGATACGCAGTATTTT
>few|TRBD1|TRBJ2-7|TRBV6-6
CASTGGTGRYEQYF
TGTGCCAGCACCGGGGGGACAGGGAGGTACGAGCAGTACTTC
>few|-|TRBJ2-1|TRBV29-1
CSVDPFYNEQFF
TGCAGCGTTGATCCCTTTTACAATGAGCAGTTCTTC
>few|TRBD1|TRBJ2-1|TRBV10-3
CATTGQSPYNEQFF
TGTGCCACCACGGGACAGTCCCCCTACAATGAGCAGTTCTTC
>-|TRBD1|TRBJ2-5|TRBV5-1
CASSAGTAEETQYF
TGCGCCAGCAGCGCCGGGACAGCGGAAGAGACCCAGTACTTC
>-|-|TRBJ1-1|TRBV7-2
CASSSDPNTEAFF
TGTGCCAGCAGCTCAGACCCTAACACTGAAGCTTTCTTT
>-|-|TRBJ2-1|TRBV7-9
CASTRLGVYNEQFF
TGTGCCAGCACCCGACTAGGGGTTTACAATGAGCAGTTCTTC
>few|-|TRBJ1-4|TRBV2
CASSDNFGGASEKLFF
TGTGCCAGCAGTGATAATTTCGGAGGGGCAAGCGAAAAACTGTTTTTT
>-|TRBD2|TRBJ2-3|TRBV18
CASSPGLGEADTQYF
TGTGCCAGCTCACCAGGACTAGGAGAAGCAGATACGCAGTATTTT
>few|-|TRBJ1-2|TRBV4-1
CASSQDSHRANYGYTF
TGCGCCAGCAGCCAAGATTCGCACAGGGCTAACTATGGCTACACCTTC
>-|TRBD2|TRBJ2-5|TRBV7-2
CASSRRTSGTLQETQYF
TGTGCCAGCAGCCGACGGACTAGCGGGACTCTCCAAGAGACCCAGTACTTC
>few|-|TRBJ1-5|TRBV30
CAWKVWSGEFQPQHF
TGTGCCTGGAAGGTTTGGTCAGGAGAATTTCAGCCCCAGCATTTT
>-|-|TRBJ1-2|TRBV29-1
CSVLFYGYTF
TGCAGCGTCCTTTTCTATGGCTACACCTTC
>-|-|TRBJ2-5|TRBV11-2
CASSLALERETQYF
TGTGCCAGCAGCTTAGCTCTAGAGCGGGAGACCCAGTACTTC
>-|-|TRBJ1-5|TRBV30
CAWNQREYRPQHF
TGTGCCTGGAACCAAAGGGAGTATCGGCCCCAGCATTTT
>-|-|TRBJ2-3|TRBV9
CASSGQTSDTQYF
TGTGCCAGCTCGGGGCAGACCTCAGATACGCAGTATTTT
>-|TRBD2|TRBJ2-1|TRBV19
CASSIGLSGRIYNEQFF
TGTGCCAGTAGTATAGGGCTCAGCGGGAGAATCTACAATGAGCAGTTCTTC
>few|-|TRBJ2-3|TRBV28
CASSIRTDTQYF
TGTGCCAGCAGTATCCGTACAGATACGCAGTATTTT
>few|TRBD2|TRBJ2-1|TRBV10-3
CAIRRETSDHNEQFF
TGTGCCATCAGGAGGGAGACTAGCGACCACAATGAGCAGTTCTTC
>-|TRBD2|TRBJ2-3|TRBV9
CASSVGPSGRTDTQYF
TGTGCCAGCAGCGTCGGGCCTAGCGGAAGAACAGATACGCAGTATTTT
>-|-|TRBJ2-7|TRBV4-2
CASSQMGKNERHEQYF
TGTGCCAGCAGCCAGATGGGGAAAAATGAAAGACACGAGCAGTACTTC
>few|-|TRBJ2-4|TRBV7-2
CASSPTIMGAKNIQYF
TGTGCCAGCAGCCCGACCATCATGGGAGCCAAAAACATTCAGTACTTC
>-|-|TRBJ1-2|TRBV29-1
CSDEGVSGGYTF
TGCAGCGATGAAGGGGTATCCGGAGGCTACACCTTC
>-|TRBD1|TRBJ1-4|TRBV29-1
CSVATATGGKLFF
TGCAGCGTTGCGACAGCCACAGGGGGAAAACTGTTTTTT
>few|-|TRBJ1-1|TRBV4-1
CASSPQVGNTEAFF
TGCGCCAGCAGCCCGCAGGTGGGGAACACTGAAGCTTTCTTT
>few|-|TRBJ1-1|TRBV9
CASSVKDTEAFF
TGTGCCAGCAGCGTCAAAGACACTGAAGCTTTCTTT
>-|-|TRBJ2-6|TRBV6-5
CASGFRSGANVLTF
TGTGCCAGCGGCTTTCGGTCTGGGGCCAACGTCCTGACTTTC
>few|TRBD2|TRBJ2-7|TRBV7-3
CASSPGTSGRFEQYF
TGTGCCAGCAGCCCAGGGACTAGCGGGAGATTCGAGCAGTACTTC
>-|TRBD2|TRBJ2-1|TRBV5-4
CASSLGLAGEGYNEQFF
TGTGCCAGCAGCTTAGGGCTAGCGGGAGAGGGGTACAATGAGCAGTTCTTC
>-|-|TRBJ2-3|TRBV5-1
CASSSRRGREHTDTQYF
TGCGCCAGCAGTTCTAGGAGGGGGCGAGAGCACACAGATACGCAGTATTTT
>-|-|TRBJ2-2|TRBV9
CASSVTGLPGELFF
TGTGCCAGCAGCGTAACAGGGCTGCCCGGGGAGCTGTTTTTT
>-|-|TRBJ2-3|TRBV5-6
CASSPPTSNTQYF
TGTGCCAGCAGCCCACCAACGTCGAATACGCAGTATTTT
>few|-|TRBJ1-4|TRBV9
CASSASSEKLFF
TGTGCCAGCAGCGCCTCCTCTGAAAAACTGTTTTTT
>-|-|TRBJ2-7|TRBV21-1
CASANQRGTYEQYF
TGTGCCAGCGCCAACCAGCGGGGCACCTACGAGCAGTACTTC
>few|TRBD1|TRBJ1-1|TRBV29-1
CSVDLTNRGFGTEAFF
TGCAGCGTTGATCTCACCAACAGGGGATTCGGCACTGAAGCTTTCTTT
>-|-|TRBJ1-2|TRBV7-9
CASSRVGRGSGYTF
TGTGCCAGCAGCCGAGTGGGGCGTGGGAGCGGCTACACCTTC
>-|-|TRBJ2-3|TRBV30
CAWRSGDTQYF
TGTGCCTGGAGGAGTGGAGATACGCAGTATTTT
>few|TRBD1|TRBJ1-3|TRBV30
CAWGRQGAGNTIYF
TGTGCCTGGGGGCGACAGGGCGCGGGAAACACCATATATTTT
>-|-|TRBJ1-2|TRBV30
CAWSQASNYGYTF
TGTGCCTGGAGTCAGGCATCGAACTATGGCTACACCTTC
>few|-|TRBJ2-7|TRBV5-1
CASSLARNEQYF
TGCGCCAGCAGCTTGGCCCGGAACGAGCAGTACTTC